This T cell receptor (beta chain) was observed in a study of T cell changes during pregnancy in multiple sclerosis. Sequenced by immunoSEQ multiplex PCR; TCRdb stores in-frame clones only, minus some. The table has some 60,000 clones, less than 95% seen once. The input for sequencing was peripheral blood, taken in the third trimester of pregnancy. The sequence was obtained from a female donor in good health, enrolled as a control in a pregnancy study.

The CDR3 region has the DNA TGTGCCAGCAGCCCAGGGTCGAACCAGCCCCAGCATTTT. Protein product: CASSPGSNQPQHF. The rearrangement uses TRBV2 and TRBJ1-5, with D possibly TRBD1 on 5 matching bases. From germline, CDR1 is SNHLY and CDR2 FYNNEI. The CDR3 runs 13 residues. Trimming cost V 6 bases and J 7 bases, with 13 bases left between them.